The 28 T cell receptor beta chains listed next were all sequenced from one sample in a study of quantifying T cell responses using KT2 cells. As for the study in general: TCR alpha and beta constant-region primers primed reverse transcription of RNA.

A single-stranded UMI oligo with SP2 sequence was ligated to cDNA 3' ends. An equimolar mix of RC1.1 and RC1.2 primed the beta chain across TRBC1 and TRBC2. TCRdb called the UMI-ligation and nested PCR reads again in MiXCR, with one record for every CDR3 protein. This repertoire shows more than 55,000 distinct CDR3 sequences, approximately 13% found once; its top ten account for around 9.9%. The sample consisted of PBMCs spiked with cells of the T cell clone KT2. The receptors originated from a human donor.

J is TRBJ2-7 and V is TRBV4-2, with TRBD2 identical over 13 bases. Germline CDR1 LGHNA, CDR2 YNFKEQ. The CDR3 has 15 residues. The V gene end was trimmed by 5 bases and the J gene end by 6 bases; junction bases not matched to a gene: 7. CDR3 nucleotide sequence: TGTGCCAGCAGCTACCCGGGACTAGCGGGAATCGAGCAGTACTTC. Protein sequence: CASSYPGLAGIEQYF.

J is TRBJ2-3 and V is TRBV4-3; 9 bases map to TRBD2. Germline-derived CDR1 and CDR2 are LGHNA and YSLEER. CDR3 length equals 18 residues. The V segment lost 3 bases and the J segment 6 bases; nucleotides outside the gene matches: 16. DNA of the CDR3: TGCGCCAGCAGCCACCGAGGTACCCAAGCGGGAGGATTGGATACGCAGTATTTT. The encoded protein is CASSHRGTQAGGLDTQYF.

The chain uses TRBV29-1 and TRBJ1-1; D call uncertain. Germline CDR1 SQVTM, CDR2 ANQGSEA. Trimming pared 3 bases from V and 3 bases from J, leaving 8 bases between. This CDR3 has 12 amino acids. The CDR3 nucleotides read TGCAGCGTTGAGGGTCTCTACACTGAAGCTTTCTTT. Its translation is CSVEGLYTEAFF.

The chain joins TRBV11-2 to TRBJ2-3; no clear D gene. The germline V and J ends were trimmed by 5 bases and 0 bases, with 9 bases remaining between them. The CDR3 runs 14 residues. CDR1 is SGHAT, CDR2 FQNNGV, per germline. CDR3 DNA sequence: TGTGCCAGCAGCGTTGACACGAGCACAGATACGCAGTATTTT. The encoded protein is CASSVDTSTDTQYF. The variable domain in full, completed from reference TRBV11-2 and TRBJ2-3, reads EAGVAQSPRYKIIEKRQSVAFWCNPISGHATLYWYQQILGQGPKLLIQFQNNGVVDDSQLPKDRFSAERLKGVDSTLKIQPAKLEDSAVYLCASSVDTSTDTQYFGPGTRLTVL.

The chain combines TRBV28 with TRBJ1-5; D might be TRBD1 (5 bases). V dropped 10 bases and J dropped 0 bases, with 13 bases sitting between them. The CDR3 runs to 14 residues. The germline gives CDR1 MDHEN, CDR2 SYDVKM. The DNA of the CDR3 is TGTGCCATCGGGGGGTATTTTAGCAATCAGCCCCAGCATTTT. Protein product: CAIGGYFSNQPQHF.

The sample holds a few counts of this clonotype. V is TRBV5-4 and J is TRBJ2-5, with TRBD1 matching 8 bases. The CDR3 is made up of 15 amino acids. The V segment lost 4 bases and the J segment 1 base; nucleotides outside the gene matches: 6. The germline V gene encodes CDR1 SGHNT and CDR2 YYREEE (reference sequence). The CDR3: CASSPEQGVQETQYF. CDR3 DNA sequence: TGTGCCAGCAGCCCGGAACAGGGGGTCCAAGAGACCCAGTACTTC.

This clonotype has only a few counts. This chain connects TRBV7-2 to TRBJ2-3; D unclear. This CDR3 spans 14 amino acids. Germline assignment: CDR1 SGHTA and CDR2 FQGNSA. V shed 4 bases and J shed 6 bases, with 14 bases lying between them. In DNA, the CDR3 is TGTGCCAGCAGCTCGGGCGCCCGGTGGGATACGCAGTATTTT. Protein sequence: CASSSGARWDTQYF.

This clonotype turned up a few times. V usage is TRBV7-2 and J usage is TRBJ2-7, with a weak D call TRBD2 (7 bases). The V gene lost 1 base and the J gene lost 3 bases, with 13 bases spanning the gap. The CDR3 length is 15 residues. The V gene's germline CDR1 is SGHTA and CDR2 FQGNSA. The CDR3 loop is CASSLGGGGVYEQYF. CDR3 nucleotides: TGTGCCAGCAGCTTAGGAGGGGGGGGAGTCTACGAGCAGTACTTC.

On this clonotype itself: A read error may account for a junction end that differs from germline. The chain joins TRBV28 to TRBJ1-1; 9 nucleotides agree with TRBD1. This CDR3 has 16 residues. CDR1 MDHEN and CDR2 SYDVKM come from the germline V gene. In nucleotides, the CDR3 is TGTGCCAGCAGTATATGGGGGGGACAGGGAAACACTGAAGCTTTCTTT. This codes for CASSIWGGQGNTEAFF.

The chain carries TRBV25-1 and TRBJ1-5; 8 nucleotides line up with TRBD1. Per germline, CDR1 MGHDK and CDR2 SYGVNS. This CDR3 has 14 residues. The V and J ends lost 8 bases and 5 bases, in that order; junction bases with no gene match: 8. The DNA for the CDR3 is TGTGCCAGCGTTGGACAGGGCTGGGATCAGCCCCAGCATTTT. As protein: CASVGQGWDQPQHF.

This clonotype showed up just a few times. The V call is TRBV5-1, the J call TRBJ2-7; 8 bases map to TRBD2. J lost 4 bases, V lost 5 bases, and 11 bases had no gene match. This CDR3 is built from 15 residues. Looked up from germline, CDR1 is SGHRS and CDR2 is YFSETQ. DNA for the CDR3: TGCGCCAGCAGTCCTCGGGGGACTAGTCGGTACGAGCAGTACTTC. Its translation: CASSPRGTSRYEQYF.

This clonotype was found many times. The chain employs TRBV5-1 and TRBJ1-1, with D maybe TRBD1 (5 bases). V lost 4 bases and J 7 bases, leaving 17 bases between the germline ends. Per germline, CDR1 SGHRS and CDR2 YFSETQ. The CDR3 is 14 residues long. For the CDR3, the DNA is TGCGCCAGCAGCCCCGGTGGGGGGTGGGATGAAGCTTTCTTT. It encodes CASSPGGGWDEAFF.

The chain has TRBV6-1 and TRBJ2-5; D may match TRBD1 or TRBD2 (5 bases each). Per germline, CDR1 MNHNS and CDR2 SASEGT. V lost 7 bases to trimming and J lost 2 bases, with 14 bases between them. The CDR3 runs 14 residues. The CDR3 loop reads CASKNPGRQETQYF. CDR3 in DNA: TGTGCCAGCAAAAATCCGGGACGACAAGAGACCCAGTACTTC.

The CDR3 bases are TGTGCCAGCAGCAGTCCCGGGACAGGGTCCTATGGCTACACCTTC. This gives the protein CASSSPGTGSYGYTF. The V and J genes are TRBV7-9 and TRBJ1-2; TRBD1 matches at 9 bases. The CDR3 length is 15 residues. Germline-derived CDR1 and CDR2 are SEHNR and FQNEAQ (reference sequence). V dropped 5 bases and J dropped 4; count of bases not matched to a gene: 8. The variable domain in full, with the rest retrieved from reference TRBV7-9 and TRBJ1-2, is DTGVSQNPRHKITKRGQNVTFRCDPISEHNRLYWYRQTLGQGPEFLTYFQNEAQLEKSRLLSDRFSAERPKGSFSTLEIQRTEQGDSAMYLCASSSPGTGSYGYTFGSGTRLTVV.

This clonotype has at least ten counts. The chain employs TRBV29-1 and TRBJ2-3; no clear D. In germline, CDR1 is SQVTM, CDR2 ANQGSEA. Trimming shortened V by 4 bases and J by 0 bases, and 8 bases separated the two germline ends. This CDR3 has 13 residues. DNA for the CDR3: TGCAGCGTTGGAGAACTAAGCACAGATACGCAGTATTTT. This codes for CSVGELSTDTQYF.

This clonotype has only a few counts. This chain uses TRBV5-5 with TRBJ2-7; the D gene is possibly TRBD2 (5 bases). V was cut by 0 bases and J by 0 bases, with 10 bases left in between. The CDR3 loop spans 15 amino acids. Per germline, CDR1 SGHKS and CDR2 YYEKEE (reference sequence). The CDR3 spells CASSLVAPSSYEQYF. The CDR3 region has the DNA TGTGCCAGCAGCTTGGTAGCGCCGAGCTCCTACGAGCAGTACTTC.

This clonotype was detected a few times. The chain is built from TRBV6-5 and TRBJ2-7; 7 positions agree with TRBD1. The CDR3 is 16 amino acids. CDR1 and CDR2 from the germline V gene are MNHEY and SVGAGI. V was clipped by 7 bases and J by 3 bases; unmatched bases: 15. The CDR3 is CASKIMRRDRFYEQYF. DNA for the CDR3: TGTGCCAGCAAAATCATGCGCCGGGACAGATTCTACGAGCAGTACTTC.

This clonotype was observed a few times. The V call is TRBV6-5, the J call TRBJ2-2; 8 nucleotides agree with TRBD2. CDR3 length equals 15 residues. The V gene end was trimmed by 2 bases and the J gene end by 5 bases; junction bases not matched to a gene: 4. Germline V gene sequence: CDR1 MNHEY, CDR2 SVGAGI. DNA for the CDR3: TGTGCCAGCAGTTACACGTTAGCGGGAACCGGGGAGCTGTTTTTT. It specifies CASSYTLAGTGELFF.

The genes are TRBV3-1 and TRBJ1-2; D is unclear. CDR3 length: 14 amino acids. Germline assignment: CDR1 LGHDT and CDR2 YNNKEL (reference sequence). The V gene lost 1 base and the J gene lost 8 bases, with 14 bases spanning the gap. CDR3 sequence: CASSQGAIMGGYTF. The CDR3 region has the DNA TGTGCCAGCAGCCAAGGGGCCATAATGGGGGGCTACACCTTC.

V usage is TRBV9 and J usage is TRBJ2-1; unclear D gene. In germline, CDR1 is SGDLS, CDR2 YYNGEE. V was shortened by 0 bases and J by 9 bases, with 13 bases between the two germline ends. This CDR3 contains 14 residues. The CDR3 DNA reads TGTGCCAGCAGCGTAGATTTCAGTAGTGGTGAGCAGTTCTTC. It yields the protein CASSVDFSSGEQFF. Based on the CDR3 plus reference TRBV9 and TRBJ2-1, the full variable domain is DSGVTQTPKHLITATGQRVTLRCSPRSGDLSVYWYQQSLDQGLQFLIQYYNGEERAKGNILERFSAQQFPDLHSELNLSSLELGDSALYFCASSVDFSSGEQFFGPGTRLTVL.

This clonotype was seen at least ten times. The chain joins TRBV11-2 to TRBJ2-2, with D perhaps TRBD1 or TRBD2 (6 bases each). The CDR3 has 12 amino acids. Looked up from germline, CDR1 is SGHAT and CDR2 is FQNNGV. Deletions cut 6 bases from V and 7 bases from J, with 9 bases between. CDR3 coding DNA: TGTGCCAGCAGTGAGGGGGGCGGGGAGCTGTTTTTT. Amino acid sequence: CASSEGGGELFF.

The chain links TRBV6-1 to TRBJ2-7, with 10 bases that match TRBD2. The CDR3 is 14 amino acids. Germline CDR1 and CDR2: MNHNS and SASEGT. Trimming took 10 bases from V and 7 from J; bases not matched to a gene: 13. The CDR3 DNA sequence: TGTGCCACCGACTCAGCGGGAGGGCCTCAGGAGCAGTACTTC. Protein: CATDSAGGPQEQYF.

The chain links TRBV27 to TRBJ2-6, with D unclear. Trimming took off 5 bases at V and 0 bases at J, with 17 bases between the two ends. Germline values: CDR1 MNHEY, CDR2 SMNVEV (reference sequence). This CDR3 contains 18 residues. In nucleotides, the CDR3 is TGTGCCAGCAGTCCCGCCCCCCATACGAGCTCTGGGGCCAACGTCCTGACTTTC. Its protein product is CASSPAPHTSSGANVLTF.

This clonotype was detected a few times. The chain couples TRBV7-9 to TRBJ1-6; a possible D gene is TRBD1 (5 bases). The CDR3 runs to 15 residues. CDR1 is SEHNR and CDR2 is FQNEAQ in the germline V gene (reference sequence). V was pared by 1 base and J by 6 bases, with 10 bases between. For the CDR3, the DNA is TGTGCCAGCAGCTTAGTGGGGGGGATTAATTCACCCCTCCACTTT. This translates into CASSLVGGINSPLHF.

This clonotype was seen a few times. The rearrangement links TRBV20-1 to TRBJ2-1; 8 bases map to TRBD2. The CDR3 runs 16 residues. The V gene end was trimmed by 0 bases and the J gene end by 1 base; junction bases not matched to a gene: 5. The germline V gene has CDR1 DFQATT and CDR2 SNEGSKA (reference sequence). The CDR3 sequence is CSARDYSSGSYNEQFF. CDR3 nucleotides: TGCAGTGCTAGAGATTACTCTAGCGGGTCCTACAATGAGCAGTTCTTC.

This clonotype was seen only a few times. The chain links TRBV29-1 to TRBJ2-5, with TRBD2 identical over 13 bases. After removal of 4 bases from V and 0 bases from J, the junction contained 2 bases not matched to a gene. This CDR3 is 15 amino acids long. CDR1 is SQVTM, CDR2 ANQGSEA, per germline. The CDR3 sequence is CSVAGTSGDQETQYF. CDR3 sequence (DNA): TGCAGCGTTGCCGGGACTAGCGGGGACCAAGAGACCCAGTACTTC. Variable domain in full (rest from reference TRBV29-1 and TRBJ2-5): SAVISQKPSRDICQRGTSLTIQCQVDSQVTMMFWYRQQPGQSLTLIATANQGSEATYESGFVIDKFPISRPNLTFSTLTVSNMSPEDSSIYLCSVAGTSGDQETQYFGPGTRLLVL.

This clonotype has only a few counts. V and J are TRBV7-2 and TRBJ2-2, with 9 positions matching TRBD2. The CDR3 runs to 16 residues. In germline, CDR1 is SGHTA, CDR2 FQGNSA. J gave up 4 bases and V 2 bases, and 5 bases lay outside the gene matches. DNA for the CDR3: TGTGCCAGCAGCTTAAATCCAGCGGGGGGCACCGGGGAGCTGTTTTTT. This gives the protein CASSLNPAGGTGELFF.

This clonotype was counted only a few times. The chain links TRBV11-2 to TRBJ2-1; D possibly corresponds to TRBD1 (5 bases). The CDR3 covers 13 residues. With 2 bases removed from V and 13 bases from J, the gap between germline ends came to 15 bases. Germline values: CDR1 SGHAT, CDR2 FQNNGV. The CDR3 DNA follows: TGTGCCAGCAGCTTACCCCCAGGGTACGAACAGTTCTTC. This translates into CASSLPPGYEQFF.